The source of this T cell receptor (beta chain) is a study of cytomegalovirus exposure and HLA in healthy donors. On the study more broadly: For the approximately 420 genotyped donors, roughly 81% fell within the Caucasian-associated ancestry cluster. General study results and limits: In a later analysis, a genetic analysis reported fewer productive-TCR N-insertions in an Asian-associated ancestry cluster than the cohort average. The classifier reportedly diagnosed cytomegalovirus status with high specificity and sensitivity. In a later analysis, common viral pathogens appeared linked to several of the most significant clusters.

With respect to this clone: Its antigen is unknown.

Both 60 Vbeta primers and 13 Jbeta primers went into the PCR. The data were produced by immunoSEQ multiplex PCR, yet TCRdb's version contains in-frame clones alone and is incomplete. The sample contains 100,000 to 120,000 clones, 76% of which appear only once. In germline, CDR1 is SGHRS, CDR2 YFSETQ. Between the trimmed V and J ends, which lost 7 bases and 4 bases, there was a span of 11 bases. This CDR3 has 12 amino acids. The TCR was taken from a man younger than 45 in good health and CMV-seropositive. Input material: PBMCs. The rearrangement links TRBV5-1 to TRBJ1-2; the D gene is possibly TRBD1 (5 bases). CDR3 coding DNA: TGCGCCAGCTCGGAGGGGACCTATGGCTACACCTTC. It codes for CASSEGTYGYTF.